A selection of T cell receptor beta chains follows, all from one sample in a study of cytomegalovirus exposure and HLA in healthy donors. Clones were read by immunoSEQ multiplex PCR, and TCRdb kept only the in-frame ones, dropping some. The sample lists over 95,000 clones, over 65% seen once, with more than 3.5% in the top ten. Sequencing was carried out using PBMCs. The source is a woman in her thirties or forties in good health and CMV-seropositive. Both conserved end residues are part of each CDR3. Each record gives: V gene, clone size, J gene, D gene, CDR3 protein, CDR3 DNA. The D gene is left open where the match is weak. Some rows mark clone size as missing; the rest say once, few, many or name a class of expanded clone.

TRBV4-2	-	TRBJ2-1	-	CASIGVVLRNEQFF	TGTGCCAGCATAGGGGTGGTCCTTAGGAATGAGCAGTTCTTC
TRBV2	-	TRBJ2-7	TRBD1	CASRDRGYEQYF	TGTGCCAGCAGGGACAGGGGCTACGAGCAGTACTTC
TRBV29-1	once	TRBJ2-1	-	CSVSAGIDEQFF	TGCAGCGTTTCTGCAGGAATCGATGAGCAGTTCTTC
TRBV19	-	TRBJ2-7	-	CASSIKAVHSYEQYF	TGTGCCAGTAGTATTAAGGCGGTTCACTCCTACGAGCAGTACTTC
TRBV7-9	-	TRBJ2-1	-	CASTLQGSAYNEQFF	TGTGCCAGCACCCTACAGGGTTCGGCCTACAATGAGCAGTTCTTC
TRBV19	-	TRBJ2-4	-	CASSIPSAWQGNIQYF	TGTGCCAGTAGTATACCCTCTGCGTGGCAGGGAAACATTCAGTACTTC
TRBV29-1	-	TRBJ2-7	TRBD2	CSVVSGSSYEQYF	TGCAGCGTTGTTAGCGGGAGCTCCTACGAGCAGTACTTC
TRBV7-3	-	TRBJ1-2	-	CASSLNTGYGYTF	TGTGCCAGCAGCTTAAATACAGGGTATGGCTACACCTTC
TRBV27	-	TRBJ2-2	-	CASSLFGLDTNTGELFF	TGTGCCAGCAGTTTATTTGGACTCGATACGAACACCGGGGAGCTGTTTTTT
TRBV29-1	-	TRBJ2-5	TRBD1	CSVARDRGTETQYF	TGCAGCGTTGCCCGGGACAGGGGAACGGAGACCCAGTACTTC
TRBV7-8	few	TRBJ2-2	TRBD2	CASSLLAGGGELFF	TGTGCCAGCAGCTTACTAGCGGGAGGTGGGGAGCTGTTTTTT
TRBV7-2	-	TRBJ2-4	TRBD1	CASSLVGGENIQYF	TGTGCCAGCAGCTTAGTAGGGGGCGAAAACATTCAGTACTTC
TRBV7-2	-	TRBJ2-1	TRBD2	CASSLAGVRLAGPYNEQFF	TGTGCCAGCAGCTTAGCGGGGGTGCGACTAGCGGGCCCTTACAATGAGCAGTTCTTC
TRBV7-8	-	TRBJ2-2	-	CASSLMGGGTGELFF	TGTGCCAGCAGCTTAATGGGGGGAGGCACCGGGGAGCTGTTTTTT
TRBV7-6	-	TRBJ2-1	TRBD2	CASSLEVAGGYNEQFF	TGTGCCAGCAGCTTAGAAGTAGCGGGAGGGTACAATGAGCAGTTCTTC
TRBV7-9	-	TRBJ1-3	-	CASSLQRTGNTIYF	TGTGCCAGCAGCTTACAGAGGACTGGAAACACCATATATTTT
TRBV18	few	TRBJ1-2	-	CASSPGGFDYGYTF	TGTGCCAGCTCACCAGGGGGCTTTGACTATGGCTACACCTTC
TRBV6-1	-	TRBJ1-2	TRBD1	CASIERTGHGYTF	TGTGCCAGCATCGAAAGGACAGGGCATGGCTACACCTTC
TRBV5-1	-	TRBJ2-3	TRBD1	CASKPRGGQGSTDTQYF	TGCGCCAGCAAACCTCGGGGGGGACAGGGGTCCACAGATACGCAGTATTTT
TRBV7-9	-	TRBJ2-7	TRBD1	CASSLGQGVGYEQYF	TGTGCCAGCAGCTTAGGCCAGGGGGTAGGGTACGAGCAGTACTTC
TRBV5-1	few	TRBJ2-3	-	CASRRDPSTDTQYF	TGCGCCAGCAGACGGGATCCGAGCACAGATACGCAGTATTTT
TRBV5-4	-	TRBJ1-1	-	CASSRTSFSSGNTEAFF	TGTGCCAGCAGCCGAACATCTTTCTCCTCGGGGAACACTGAAGCTTTCTTT
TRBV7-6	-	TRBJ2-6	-	CASSLEVSSGANVLTF	TGTGCCAGCAGCTTAGAAGTCAGCTCTGGGGCCAACGTCCTGACTTTC
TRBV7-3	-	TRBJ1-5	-	CASSPDRNQPQHF	TGTGCCAGCAGCCCGGACAGAAATCAGCCCCAGCATTTT
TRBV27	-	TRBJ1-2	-	CASRESGRAYTF	TGTGCCAGCAGGGAGTCGGGCAGGGCCTACACCTTC
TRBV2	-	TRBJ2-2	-	CASRGQMVPRSENTGELFF	TGTGCCAGCAGGGGGCAGATGGTTCCTAGGTCGGAGAACACCGGGGAGCTGTTTTTT
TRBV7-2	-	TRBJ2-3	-	CASSLNKASTDTQYF	TGTGCCAGCAGCTTAAATAAAGCTAGCACAGATACGCAGTATTTT
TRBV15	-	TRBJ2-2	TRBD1	CATSRPQGVDTGELFF	TGTGCCACCAGCAGGCCACAGGGGGTTGACACCGGGGAGCTGTTTTTT
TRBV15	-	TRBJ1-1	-	CATGERAAEAFF	TGTGCCACCGGAGAGAGGGCGGCTGAAGCTTTCTTT
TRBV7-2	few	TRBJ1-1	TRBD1	CASSFSGTGNTEAFF	TGTGCCAGCAGCTTTTCCGGGACAGGGAACACTGAAGCTTTCTTT
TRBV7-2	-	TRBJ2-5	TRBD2	CASSLVGAGGETQYF	TGTGCCAGCAGCTTAGTAGGCGCGGGGGGGGAGACCCAGTACTTC
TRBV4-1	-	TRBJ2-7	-	CASSPGTFSYEQYF	TGCGCCAGCAGTCCCGGGACTTTCTCCTACGAGCAGTACTTC